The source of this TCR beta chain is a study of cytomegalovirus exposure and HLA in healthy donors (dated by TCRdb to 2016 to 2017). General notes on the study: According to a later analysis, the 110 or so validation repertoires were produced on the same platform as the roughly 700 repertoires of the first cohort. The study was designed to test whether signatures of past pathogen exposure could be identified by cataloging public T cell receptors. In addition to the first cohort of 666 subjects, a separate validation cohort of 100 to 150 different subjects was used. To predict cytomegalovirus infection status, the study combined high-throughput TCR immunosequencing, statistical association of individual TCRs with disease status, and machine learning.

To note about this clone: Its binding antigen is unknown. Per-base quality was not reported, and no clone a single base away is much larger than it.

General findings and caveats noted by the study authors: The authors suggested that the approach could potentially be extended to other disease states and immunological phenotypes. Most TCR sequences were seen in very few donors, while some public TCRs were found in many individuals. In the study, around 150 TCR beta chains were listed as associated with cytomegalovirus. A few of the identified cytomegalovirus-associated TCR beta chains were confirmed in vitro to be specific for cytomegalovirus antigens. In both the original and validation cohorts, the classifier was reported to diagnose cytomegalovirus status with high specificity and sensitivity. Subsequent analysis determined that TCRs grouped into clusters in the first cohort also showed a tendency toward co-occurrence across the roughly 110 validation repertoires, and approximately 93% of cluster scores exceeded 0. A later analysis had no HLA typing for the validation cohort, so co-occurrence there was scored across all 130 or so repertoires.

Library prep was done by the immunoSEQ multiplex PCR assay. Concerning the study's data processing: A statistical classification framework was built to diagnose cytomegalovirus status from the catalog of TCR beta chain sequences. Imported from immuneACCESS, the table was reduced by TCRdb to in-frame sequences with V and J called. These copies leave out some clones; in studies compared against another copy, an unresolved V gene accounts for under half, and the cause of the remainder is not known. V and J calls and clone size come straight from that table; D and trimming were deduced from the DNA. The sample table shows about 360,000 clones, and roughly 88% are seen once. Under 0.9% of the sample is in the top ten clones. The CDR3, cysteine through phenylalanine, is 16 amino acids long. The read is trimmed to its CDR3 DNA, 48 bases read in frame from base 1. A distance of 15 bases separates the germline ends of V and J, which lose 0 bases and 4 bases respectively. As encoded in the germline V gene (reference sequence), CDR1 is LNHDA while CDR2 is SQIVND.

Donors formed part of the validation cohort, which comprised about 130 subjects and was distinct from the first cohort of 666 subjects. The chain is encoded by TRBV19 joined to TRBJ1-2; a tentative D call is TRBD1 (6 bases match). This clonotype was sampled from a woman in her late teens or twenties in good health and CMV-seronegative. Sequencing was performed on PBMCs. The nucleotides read TGTGCCAGTAGTATAGATTGGACAGCCCATACCTATGGCTACACCTTC. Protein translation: CASSIDWTAHTYGYTF.